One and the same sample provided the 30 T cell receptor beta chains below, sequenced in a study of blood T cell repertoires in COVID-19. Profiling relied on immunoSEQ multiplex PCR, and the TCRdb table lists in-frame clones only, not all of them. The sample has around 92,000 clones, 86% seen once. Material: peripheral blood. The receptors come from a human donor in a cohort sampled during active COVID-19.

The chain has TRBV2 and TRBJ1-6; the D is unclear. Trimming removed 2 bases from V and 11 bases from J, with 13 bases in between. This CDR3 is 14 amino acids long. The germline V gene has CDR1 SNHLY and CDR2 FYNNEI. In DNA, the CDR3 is TGTGCCAGCAGTGAAATGCGGGGTTCGACACCCCTCCACTTT. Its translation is CASSEMRGSTPLHF.

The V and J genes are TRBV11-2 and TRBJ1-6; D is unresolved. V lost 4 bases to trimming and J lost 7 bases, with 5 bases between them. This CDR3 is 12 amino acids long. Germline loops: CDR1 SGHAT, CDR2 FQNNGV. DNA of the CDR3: TGTGCCAGCAGCTCTGTAAATTCACCCCTCCACTTT. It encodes CASSSVNSPLHF.

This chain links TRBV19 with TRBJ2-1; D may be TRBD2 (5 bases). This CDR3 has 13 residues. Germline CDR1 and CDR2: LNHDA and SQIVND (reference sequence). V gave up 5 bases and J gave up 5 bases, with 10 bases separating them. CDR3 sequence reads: CASSEGNDNEQFF. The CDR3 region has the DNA TGTGCCAGTAGTGAGGGTAATGACAATGAGCAGTTCTTC.

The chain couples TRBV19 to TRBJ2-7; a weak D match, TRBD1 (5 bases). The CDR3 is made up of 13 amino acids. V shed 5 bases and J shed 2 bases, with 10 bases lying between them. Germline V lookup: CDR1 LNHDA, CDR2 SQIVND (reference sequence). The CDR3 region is CASSPRQTYEQYF. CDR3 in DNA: TGTGCCAGTAGTCCCAGACAGACCTACGAGCAGTACTTC.

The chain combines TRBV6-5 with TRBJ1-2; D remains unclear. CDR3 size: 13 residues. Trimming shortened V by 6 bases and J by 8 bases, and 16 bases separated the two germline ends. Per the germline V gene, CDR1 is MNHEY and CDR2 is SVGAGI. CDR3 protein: CASRPWEGRGYTF. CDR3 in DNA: TGTGCCAGCAGACCTTGGGAGGGAAGAGGCTACACCTTC.

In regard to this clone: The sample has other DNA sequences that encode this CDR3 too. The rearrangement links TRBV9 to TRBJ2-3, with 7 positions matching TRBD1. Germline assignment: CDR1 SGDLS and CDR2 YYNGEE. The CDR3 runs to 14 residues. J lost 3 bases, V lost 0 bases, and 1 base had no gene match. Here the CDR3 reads CASSVGQGTDTQYF. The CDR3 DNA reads TGTGCCAGCAGCGTAGGACAGGGAACAGATACGCAGTATTTT.

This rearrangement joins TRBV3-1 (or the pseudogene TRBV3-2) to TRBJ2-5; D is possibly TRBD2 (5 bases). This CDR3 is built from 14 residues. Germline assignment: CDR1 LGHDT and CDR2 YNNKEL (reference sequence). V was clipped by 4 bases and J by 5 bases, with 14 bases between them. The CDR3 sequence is CASSPRETRETQYF. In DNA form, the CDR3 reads TGTGCCAGCAGCCCAAGGGAGACGAGGGAGACCCAGTACTTC.

CDR3 in amino acids: CASSVGGGARPQHF. CDR3 sequence (DNA): TGTGCCAGCAGCGTAGGTGGGGGGGCCAGGCCCCAGCATTTT. The genes are TRBV9 and TRBJ1-5; weak D call: TRBD1 (6 bases). The germline CDR1 and CDR2 sequences are SGDLS and YYNGEE. Trimming pared 0 bases from V and 9 bases from J, leaving 13 bases between. CDR3 length: 14 amino acids.

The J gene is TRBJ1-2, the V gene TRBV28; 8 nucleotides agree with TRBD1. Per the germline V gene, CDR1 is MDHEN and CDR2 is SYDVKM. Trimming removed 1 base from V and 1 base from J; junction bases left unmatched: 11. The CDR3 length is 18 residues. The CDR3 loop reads CASSLSTARGRGNYGYTF. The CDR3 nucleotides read TGTGCCAGCAGTTTATCGACCGCCAGGGGGCGAGGTAACTATGGCTACACCTTC.

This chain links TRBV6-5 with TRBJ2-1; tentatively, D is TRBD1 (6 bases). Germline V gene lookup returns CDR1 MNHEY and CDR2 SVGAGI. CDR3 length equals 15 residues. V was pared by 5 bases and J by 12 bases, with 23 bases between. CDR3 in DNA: TGTGCCAGCAGTCGGACAGTTTTCCGCATTGACGGGCAGTTCTTC. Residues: CASSRTVFRIDGQFF.

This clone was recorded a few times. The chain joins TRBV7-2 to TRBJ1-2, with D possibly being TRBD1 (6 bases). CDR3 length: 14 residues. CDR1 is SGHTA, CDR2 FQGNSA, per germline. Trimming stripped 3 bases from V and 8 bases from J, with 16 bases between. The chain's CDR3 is CASSFLSGAFGYTF. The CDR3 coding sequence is TGTGCCAGCAGCTTTTTATCAGGGGCATTCGGCTACACCTTC.

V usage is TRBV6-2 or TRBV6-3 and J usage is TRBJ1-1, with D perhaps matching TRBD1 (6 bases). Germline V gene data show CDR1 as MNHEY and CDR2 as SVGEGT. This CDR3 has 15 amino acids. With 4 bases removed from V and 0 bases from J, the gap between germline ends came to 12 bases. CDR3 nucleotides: TGTGCCAGCAGTTTGGACAGTGACATGAACACTGAAGCTTTCTTT. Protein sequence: CASSLDSDMNTEAFF.

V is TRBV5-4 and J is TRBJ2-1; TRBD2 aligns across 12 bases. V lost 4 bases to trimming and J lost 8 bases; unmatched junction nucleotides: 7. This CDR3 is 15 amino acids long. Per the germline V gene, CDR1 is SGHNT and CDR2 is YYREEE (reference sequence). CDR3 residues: CASSLPSGRAYEQFF. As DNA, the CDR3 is TGTGCCAGCAGCCTCCCTAGCGGGAGGGCCTATGAGCAGTTCTTC.

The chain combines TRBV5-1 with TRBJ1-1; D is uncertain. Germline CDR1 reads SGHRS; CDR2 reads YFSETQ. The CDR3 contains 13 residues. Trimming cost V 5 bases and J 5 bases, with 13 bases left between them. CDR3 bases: TGCGCCAGCAGGGTCGGTGCCCGGACTGAAGCTTTCTTT. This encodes CASRVGARTEAFF.

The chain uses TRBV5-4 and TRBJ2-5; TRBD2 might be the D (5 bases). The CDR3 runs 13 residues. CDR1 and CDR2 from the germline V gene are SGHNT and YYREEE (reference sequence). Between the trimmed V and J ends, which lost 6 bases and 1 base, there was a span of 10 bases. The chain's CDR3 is CASTTISQETQYF. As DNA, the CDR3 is TGTGCCAGCACGACTATCTCCCAAGAGACCCAGTACTTC.

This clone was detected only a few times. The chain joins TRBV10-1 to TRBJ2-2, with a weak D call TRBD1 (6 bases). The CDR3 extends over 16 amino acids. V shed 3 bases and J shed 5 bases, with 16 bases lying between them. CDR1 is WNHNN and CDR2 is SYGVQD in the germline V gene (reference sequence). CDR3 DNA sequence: TGCGCCAGCAGTGACGGAGCGGCAGGGGATACCGGGGAGCTGTTTTTT. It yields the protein CASSDGAAGDTGELFF.

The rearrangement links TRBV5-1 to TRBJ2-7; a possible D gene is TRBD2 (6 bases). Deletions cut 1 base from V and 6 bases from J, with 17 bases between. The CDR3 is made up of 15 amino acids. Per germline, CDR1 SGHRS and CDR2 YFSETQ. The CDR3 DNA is TGCGCCAGCAGCTTGAGCGGCGGGATTAGTGCCGAGCAGTACTTC. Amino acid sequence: CASSLSGGISAEQYF.

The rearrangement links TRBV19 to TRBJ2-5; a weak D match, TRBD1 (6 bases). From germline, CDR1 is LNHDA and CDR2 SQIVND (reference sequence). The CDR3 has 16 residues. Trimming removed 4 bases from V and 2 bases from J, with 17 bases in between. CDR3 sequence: CASSNPADSFQETQYF. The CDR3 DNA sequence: TGTGCCAGTAGTAATCCCGCGGACAGTTTTCAAGAGACCCAGTACTTC. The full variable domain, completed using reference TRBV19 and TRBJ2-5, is DGGITQSPKYLFRKEGQNVTLSCEQNLNHDAMYWYRQDPGQGLRLIYYSQIVNDFQKGDIAEGYSVSREKKESFPLTVTSAQKNPTAFYLCASSNPADSFQETQYFGPGTRLLVL.

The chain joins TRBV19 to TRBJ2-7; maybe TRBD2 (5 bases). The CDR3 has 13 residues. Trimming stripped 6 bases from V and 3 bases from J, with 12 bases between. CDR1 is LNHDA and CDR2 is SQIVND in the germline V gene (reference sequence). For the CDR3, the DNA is TGTGCCAGTAGAGGATACGGGAACTACGAGCAGTACTTC. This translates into CASRGYGNYEQYF. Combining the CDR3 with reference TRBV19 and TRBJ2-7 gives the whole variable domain DGGITQSPKYLFRKEGQNVTLSCEQNLNHDAMYWYRQDPGQGLRLIYYSQIVNDFQKGDIAEGYSVSREKKESFPLTVTSAQKNPTAFYLCASRGYGNYEQYFGPGTRLTVT.

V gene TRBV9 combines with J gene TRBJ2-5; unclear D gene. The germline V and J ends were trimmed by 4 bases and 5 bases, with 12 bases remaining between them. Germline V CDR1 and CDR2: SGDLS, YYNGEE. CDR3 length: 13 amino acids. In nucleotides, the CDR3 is TGTGCCAGCAGCTCGCTTCTATCGGAGACCCAGTACTTC. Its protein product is CASSSLLSETQYF. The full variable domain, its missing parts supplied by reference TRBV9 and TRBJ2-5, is DSGVTQTPKHLITATGQRVTLRCSPRSGDLSVYWYQQSLDQGLQFLIQYYNGEERAKGNILERFSAQQFPDLHSELNLSSLELGDSALYFCASSSLLSETQYFGPGTRLLVL.

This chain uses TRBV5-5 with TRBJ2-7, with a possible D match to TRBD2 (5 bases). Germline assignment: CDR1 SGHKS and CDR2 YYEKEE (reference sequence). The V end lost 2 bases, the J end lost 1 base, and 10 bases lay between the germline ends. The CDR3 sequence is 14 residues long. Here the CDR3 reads CASSFELGSYEQYF. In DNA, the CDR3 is TGTGCCAGCAGCTTTGAACTAGGGTCCTACGAGCAGTACTTC.

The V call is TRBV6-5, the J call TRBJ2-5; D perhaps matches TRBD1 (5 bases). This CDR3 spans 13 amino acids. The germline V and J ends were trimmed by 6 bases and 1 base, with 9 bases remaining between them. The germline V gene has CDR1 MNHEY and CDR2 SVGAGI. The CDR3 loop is CASRGRIQETQYF. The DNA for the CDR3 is TGTGCCAGCAGGGGGCGGATCCAAGAGACCCAGTACTTC.

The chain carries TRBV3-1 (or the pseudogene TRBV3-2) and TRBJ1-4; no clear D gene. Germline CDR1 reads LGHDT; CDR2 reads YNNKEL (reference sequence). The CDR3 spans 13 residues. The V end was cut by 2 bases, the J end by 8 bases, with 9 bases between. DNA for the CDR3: TGTGCCAGCAGCCAAAATAGAGAAGAAAAACTGTTTTTT. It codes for CASSQNREEKLFF.

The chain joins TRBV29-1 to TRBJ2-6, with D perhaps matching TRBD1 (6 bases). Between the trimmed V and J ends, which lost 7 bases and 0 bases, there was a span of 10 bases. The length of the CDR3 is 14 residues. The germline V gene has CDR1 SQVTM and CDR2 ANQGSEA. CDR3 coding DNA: TGCAGCGCTGGGGACAACTCTGGGGCCAACGTCCTGACTTTC. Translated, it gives CSAGDNSGANVLTF.

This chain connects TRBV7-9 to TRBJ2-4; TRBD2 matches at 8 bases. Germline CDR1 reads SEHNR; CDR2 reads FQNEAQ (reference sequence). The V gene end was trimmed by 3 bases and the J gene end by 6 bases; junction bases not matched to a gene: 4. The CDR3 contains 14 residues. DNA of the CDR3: TGTGCCAGCAGCTTGAGTCGGGGGGGAAACATTCAGTACTTC. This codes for CASSLSRGGNIQYF.

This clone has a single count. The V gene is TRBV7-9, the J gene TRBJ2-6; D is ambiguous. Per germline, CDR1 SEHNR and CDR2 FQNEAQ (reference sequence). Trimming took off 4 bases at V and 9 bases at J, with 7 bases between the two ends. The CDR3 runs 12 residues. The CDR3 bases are TGTGCCAGCAGCTCCCCCCTCAACGTCCTGACTTTC. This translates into CASSSPLNVLTF.

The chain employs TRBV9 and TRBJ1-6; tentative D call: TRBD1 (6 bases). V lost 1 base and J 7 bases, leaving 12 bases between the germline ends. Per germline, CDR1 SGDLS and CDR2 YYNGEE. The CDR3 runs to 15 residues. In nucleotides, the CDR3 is TGTGCCAGCAGCGTAAACCAGGGGCGCAATTCACCCCTCCACTTT. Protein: CASSVNQGRNSPLHF.

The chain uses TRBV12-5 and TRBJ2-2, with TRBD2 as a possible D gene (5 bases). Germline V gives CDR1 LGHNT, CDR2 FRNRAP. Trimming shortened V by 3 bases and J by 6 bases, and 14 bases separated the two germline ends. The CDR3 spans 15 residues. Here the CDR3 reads CASGLGQARAGELFF. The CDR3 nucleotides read TGTGCTAGTGGTTTAGGCCAGGCGCGGGCCGGGGAGCTGTTTTTT.

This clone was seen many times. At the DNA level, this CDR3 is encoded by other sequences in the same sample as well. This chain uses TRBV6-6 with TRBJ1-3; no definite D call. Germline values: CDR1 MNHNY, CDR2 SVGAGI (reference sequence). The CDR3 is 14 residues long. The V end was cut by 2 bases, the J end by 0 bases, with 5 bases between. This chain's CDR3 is CASSYGSSGNTIYF. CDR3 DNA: TGTGCCAGCAGTTACGGCAGCTCTGGAAACACCATATATTTT.

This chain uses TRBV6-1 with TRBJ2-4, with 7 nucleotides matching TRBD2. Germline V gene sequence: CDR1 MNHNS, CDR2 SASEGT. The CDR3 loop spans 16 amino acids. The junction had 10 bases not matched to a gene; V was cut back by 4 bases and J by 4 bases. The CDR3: CASSVQGGSGKNIQYF. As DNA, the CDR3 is TGTGCCAGCAGTGTTCAGGGAGGGAGTGGAAAAAACATTCAGTACTTC.